Presented here are 23 T cell receptor beta chains from one specimen sequenced in a study of Graves' ophthalmopathy and Graves' hyperthyroidism. Amplifying from RNA transcripts, the study obtained TCR beta CDR3 regions. A first-round RT-PCR used HTBI primers, followed by a second-round multiplex PCR. TCRdb ran MiXCR on the multiplex PCR reads and lists one entry per CDR3 protein. The table shows about 400,000 distinct CDR3 sequences, with 15% occurring only once. Material for sequencing was peripheral blood. These TCRs come from a woman under 30 with stable Graves' hyperthyroidism.

This clonotype was seen only a few times. One end of the junction does not line up with germline, which may come from a read error. The chain carries TRBV2 and TRBJ1-6; D perhaps matches TRBD1 (5 bases). Germline lookup yields CDR1 SNHLY and CDR2 FYNNEI. The CDR3 contains 15 residues. CDR3 residues: CARGDRSSHNSPLHF. CDR3 nucleotides: TGTGCCAGGGGGGACCGGAGCTCCCATAATTCACCCCTCCACTTT.

This clonotype was seen repeatedly, ten times or more. The chain's CDR3 is CASSKTGGLNTGELFF. The CDR3 DNA is TGTGCCAGCAGCAAGACAGGTGGTCTGAACACCGGGGAGCTGTTTTTT. The chain employs TRBV12-3 or TRBV12-4 and TRBJ2-2; a weak D match, TRBD1 (6 bases). CDR3 length: 16 residues. V dropped 6 bases and J dropped 1 base, with 15 bases sitting between them.

This chain connects TRBV18 to TRBJ2-2; no definite D call. There are 16 residues in the CDR3. The germline V gene encodes CDR1 KGHSH and CDR2 LQKENI. V was shortened by 2 bases and J by 0 bases, with 10 bases between the two germline ends. The CDR3 reads CASSPSGFTNTGELFF. The CDR3 DNA follows: TGTGCCAGCTCACCAAGTGGCTTCACGAACACCGGGGAGCTGTTTTTT.

Many counts were recorded for this clonotype. CDR3 nucleotide sequence: TGTGCCAGCAGTAGCGGACGGAATTACGAGCAGTACTTC. It translates to CASSSGRNYEQYF. This rearrangement joins TRBV6-2 or TRBV6-3 to TRBJ2-7, with D possibly matching TRBD2 (5 bases). With 5 bases removed from V and 4 bases from J, the gap between germline ends came to 12 bases. Germline values: CDR1 MNHEY, CDR2 SVGEGT. The CDR3 totals 13 residues.

In its sample, this clonotype was seen many times. The rearrangement joins TRBV7-3 to TRBJ2-2; 8 bases agree with TRBD1. Germline V gene lookup returns CDR1 SGHTA and CDR2 FQGTGA. V lost 5 bases and J lost 1; bases outside the gene matches: 3. This CDR3 contains 15 residues. This CDR3 reads CASSPGQVNTGELFF. The DNA of the CDR3 is TGTGCCAGCAGCCCGGGACAGGTGAACACCGGGGAGCTGTTTTTT. Full variable domain (remainder filled in from reference TRBV7-3 and TRBJ2-2): GAGVSQTPSNKVTEKGKYVELRCDPISGHTALYWYRQSLGQGPEFLIYFQGTGAADDSGLPNDRFFAVRPEGSVSTLKIQRTERGDSAVYLCASSPGQVNTGELFFGEGSRLTVL.

This clonotype was detected a few times. The chain has TRBV20-1 and TRBJ2-7; TRBD1 aligns across 7 bases. J gave up 3 bases and V 6 bases, and 8 bases lay outside the gene matches. In germline, CDR1 is DFQATT, CDR2 SNEGSKA (reference sequence). This CDR3 has 13 amino acids. CDR3 sequence reads: CSAVTGQSYEQYF. CDR3 nucleotides: TGCAGTGCCGTAACGGGACAGAGCTACGAGCAGTACTTC.

As for this clonotype: A read error may be the cause here, since a much bigger clone is one base away. The rearrangement links TRBV7-9 to TRBJ2-3, with D tentatively TRBD1 (6 bases). The CDR3 has 12 amino acids. In germline, CDR1 is SEHNR, CDR2 FQNEAQ (reference sequence). CDR3 amino acids: CASCLQGDTQYF. CDR3 in DNA: TGTGCCAGCTGCTTACAGGGAGATACGCAGTATTTT.

This clonotype was seen many times. The V and J genes are TRBV19 and TRBJ1-3, with 7 positions matching TRBD1. Trimming took 4 bases from V and 0 from J; bases not matched to a gene: 0. Germline CDR1 and CDR2: LNHDA and SQIVND (reference sequence). The CDR3 runs to 14 residues. The CDR3, as DNA: TGTGCCAGTAGTAGACAGGGCTCTGGAAACACCATATATTTT. Residues: CASSRQGSGNTIYF.

This clonotype turned up a few times. The chain recombines TRBV12-5 with TRBJ2-5, with D uncertain. CDR1 and CDR2 from the germline V gene are LGHNT and FRNRAP. The CDR3 contains 15 residues. With 0 bases removed from V and 4 bases from J, the gap between germline ends came to 12 bases. Written as DNA, the CDR3 is TGTGCTAGTGGTTTGGTACTGGGCCTGGGAGAGACCCAGTACTTC. This sequence encodes CASGLVLGLGETQYF.

The chain links TRBV6-1 to TRBJ2-6; 8 nucleotides agree with TRBD1. Per the germline V gene, CDR1 is MNHNS and CDR2 is SASEGT. The length of the CDR3 is 17 residues. The V and J ends lost 8 bases and 3 bases, in that order; junction bases with no gene match: 12. In nucleotides, the CDR3 is TGTGCCAGCCGGTCCGACAGGGGCGGCGGTGGGGCCAACGTCCTGACTTTC. Its translation: CASRSDRGGGGANVLTF.

The genes are TRBV6-5 and TRBJ1-2, with TRBD1 as a possible D gene (5 bases). CDR3 length equals 14 residues. Trimming left V 2 bases short and J 0 bases short, with 7 bases between. CDR1 is MNHEY and CDR2 is SVGAGI in the germline V gene. CDR3 region: CASSYLGPNYGYTF. CDR3 coding DNA: TGTGCCAGCAGTTACCTGGGGCCTAACTATGGCTACACCTTC.

At least ten counts were recorded for this clonotype. This sequence joins TRBV5-1 and TRBJ1-2; 12 bases are shared with TRBD1. V shed 7 bases, J shed 7 bases, and the junction held 5 bases outside the gene matches. Germline CDR1 SGHRS, CDR2 YFSETQ. This CDR3 has 13 residues. CDR3 in amino acids: CASRGQGASGYTF. As DNA, the CDR3 is TGCGCCAGCCGGGGACAGGGGGCAAGTGGCTACACCTTC.

This clonotype was picked up many times. The genes are TRBV11-2 and TRBJ2-5, with 14 bases lining up with TRBD2. V shed 1 base and J 0 bases; nucleotides not matched to a gene: 1. Germline V gives CDR1 SGHAT, CDR2 FQNNGV. This CDR3 comprises 17 residues. The DNA for the CDR3 is TGTGCCAGCAGCTTAGGACTAGCGGGGGGGTACCAAGAGACCCAGTACTTC. This encodes CASSLGLAGGYQETQYF. Complete variable domain (other parts from reference TRBV11-2 and TRBJ2-5): EAGVAQSPRYKIIEKRQSVAFWCNPISGHATLYWYQQILGQGPKLLIQFQNNGVVDDSQLPKDRFSAERLKGVDSTLKIQPAKLEDSAVYLCASSLGLAGGYQETQYFGPGTRLLVL.

This clonotype was seen many times. This sequence joins TRBV19 and TRBJ1-2, with a possible D match to TRBD1 (6 bases). V lost 5 bases and J 9 bases, leaving 13 bases between the germline ends. Germline V gene data show CDR1 as LNHDA and CDR2 as SQIVND (reference sequence). The length of the CDR3 is 12 residues. This chain's CDR3 is CASSRDTFSYTF. The CDR3 bases are TGTGCCAGTAGTCGGGACACGTTTAGCTACACCTTC.

In its sample, this clonotype was seen many times. V and J are TRBV20-1 and TRBJ2-7; TRBD2 matches 7 bases. The germline V gene has CDR1 DFQATT and CDR2 SNEGSKA (reference sequence). V shed 3 bases, J shed 0 bases, and the junction held 8 bases outside the gene matches. The CDR3 is 15 amino acids. The CDR3 protein is CSASPTSARSYEQYF. DNA for the CDR3: TGCAGTGCTAGCCCAACTAGCGCTCGCTCCTACGAGCAGTACTTC.

Ten or more counts support this clonotype. The chain employs TRBV2 and TRBJ1-2, with TRBD1 matching over 8 bases. CDR1 and CDR2 from the germline V gene are SNHLY and FYNNEI. V shed 5 bases and J 7 bases; nucleotides not matched to a gene: 9. CDR3 length: 14 residues. CDR3 nucleotide sequence: TGTGCCAGCAGTACCGAGGACAGGGTTGGTGGCTACACCTTC. Translated, it gives CASSTEDRVGGYTF.

This clonotype appeared a few times. The chain uses TRBV7-2 and TRBJ2-5, with 8 bases lining up with TRBD2. The V gene's germline CDR1 is SGHTA and CDR2 FQGNSA. V lost 2 bases, J lost 2 bases, and 4 bases stayed unmatched. The CDR3 loop spans 15 amino acids. The chain's CDR3 is CASSLNAGGQETQYF. CDR3 bases: TGTGCCAGCAGCTTAAACGCGGGAGGTCAAGAGACCCAGTACTTC.

The genes are TRBV18 and TRBJ1-1; D is unclear. Germline V gives CDR1 KGHSH, CDR2 LQKENI. The V end lost 2 bases, the J end lost 4 bases, and 8 bases lay between the germline ends. The CDR3 extends over 13 amino acids. DNA of the CDR3: TGTGCCAGCTCACCAAAGGATGGCACTGAAGCTTTCTTT. Translated: CASSPKDGTEAFF. Looking up the rest from reference TRBV18 and TRBJ1-1 gives the full variable domain: NAGVMQNPRHLVRRRGQEARLRCSPMKGHSHVYWYRQLPEEGLKFMVYLQKENIIDESGMPKERFSAEFPKEGPSILRIQQVVRGDSAAYFCASSPKDGTEAFFGQGTRLTVV.

There are many counts of this clonotype. The chain is built from TRBV12-3 or TRBV12-4 and TRBJ1-2, with a weak D call TRBD1 (5 bases). V gave up 4 bases and J gave up 2 bases, with 11 bases separating them. The CDR3 is 14 amino acids. The CDR3 loop reads CASSSGLGNYGYTF. DNA of the CDR3: TGTGCCAGCAGTTCAGGGCTTGGAAACTATGGCTACACCTTC.

Note on this clonotype: A much larger clonotype is one base distant, so this may be a read error. The chain combines TRBV20-1 with TRBJ1-1, with a possible D match to TRBD1 (5 bases). The V and J ends lost 6 bases and 1 base respectively, with 15 bases between them. The CDR3 runs to 14 residues. The germline V gene has CDR1 DFQATT and CDR2 SNEGSKA (reference sequence). CDR3 in amino acids: CSAKRGDKNTEAFF. The CDR3 DNA follows: TGCAGTGCAAAAAGAGGGGATAAGAACACTGAAGCTTTCTTT.

Details on this clonotype: A read error is possible here, since a much larger clone lies one base away. This chain joins TRBV9 and TRBJ2-2; tentative D call: TRBD2 (5 bases). The germline V gene encodes CDR1 SGDLS and CDR2 YYNGEE. CDR3 length equals 14 residues. The DNA of the CDR3 is TGTGCCAGCAGCGGTCTTACGAACACCGGGGAGCCGTTTTTT. Translated: CASSGLTNTGEPFF.

There are many counts of this clonotype. V gene TRBV5-1 combines with J gene TRBJ2-5, with 8 bases that match TRBD2. Germline V gives CDR1 SGHRS, CDR2 YFSETQ. This CDR3 contains 15 residues. Trimming at V came to 0 bases and at J to 5 bases, leaving 6 bases not matched to a gene. In nucleotides, the CDR3 is TGCGCCAGCAGCTTGGGTTCCGGGGGGGCCGAGACCCAGTACTTC. This translates into CASSLGSGGAETQYF.

This clonotype occurred many times. The rearrangement joins TRBV10-3 to TRBJ1-5; 8 positions match TRBD1. V gave up 6 bases and J gave up 2 bases; unmatched junction bases: 3. Germline V gene sequence: CDR1 ENHRY, CDR2 SYGVKD. The CDR3 has 14 amino acids. CDR3 DNA sequence: TGTGCCATCAGCTCGACAGGGGGCAATCAGCCCCAGCATTTT. Translation: CAISSTGGNQPQHF.